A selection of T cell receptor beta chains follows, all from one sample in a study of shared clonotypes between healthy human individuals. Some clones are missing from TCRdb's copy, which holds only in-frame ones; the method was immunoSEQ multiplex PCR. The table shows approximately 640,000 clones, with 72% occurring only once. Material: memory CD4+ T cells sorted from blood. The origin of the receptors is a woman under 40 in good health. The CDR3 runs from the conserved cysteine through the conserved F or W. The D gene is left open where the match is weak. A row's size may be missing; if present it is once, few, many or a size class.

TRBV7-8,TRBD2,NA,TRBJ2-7,TGTGCCACCACTCCGGAGGGGACTAATTTCTACGAGCAGTACTTC,CATTPEGTNFYEQYF
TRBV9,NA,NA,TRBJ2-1,TGTGCCAGCAGCCTTTGGGACTACAATGAGCAGTTCTTC,CASSLWDYNEQFF
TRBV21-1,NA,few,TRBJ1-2,TGTGCCAGCAGCAGAACAGAACCAGCTGGCTACACCTTC,CASSRTEPAGYTF
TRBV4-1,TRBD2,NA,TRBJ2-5,TGCGCCAGCAGCCAACCGACTAGCGGGAGGAAGGGGACCCAGTACTTC,CASSQPTSGRKGTQYF
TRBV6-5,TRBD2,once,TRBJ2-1,TGTGCCAGCAGGTATACTAGCGGGGGATACAATGAGCAGTTCTTC,CASRYTSGGYNEQFF
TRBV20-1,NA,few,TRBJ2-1,TGCAGTGCCACCGGCGATAGGCAGTTCTTC,CSATGDRQFF
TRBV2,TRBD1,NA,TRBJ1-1,TGTGCCAGCAGTGCCGACAGGGAGTTAGAAGCTTTCTTT,CASSADRELEAFF
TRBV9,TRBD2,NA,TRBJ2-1,TGTGCCAGCAGCGTAGTGGGGCTAGCGGGAGACAATGAGCAGTTCTTC,CASSVVGLAGDNEQFF
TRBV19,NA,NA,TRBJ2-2,TGTGCCAGTAGTACAGATTACGTTGCCGGGGAGCTGTTTTTT,CASSTDYVAGELFF
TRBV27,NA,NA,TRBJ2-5,TGTGCCAGCAGTTTAAATGGGAACCAAGAGACCCAGTACTTC,CASSLNGNQETQYF
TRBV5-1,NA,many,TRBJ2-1,TGCGCCAGCAGCTTGCTGGGACAATCCCACAATGAGCAGTTCTTC,CASSLLGQSHNEQFF
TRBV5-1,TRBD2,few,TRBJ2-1,TGCGCCAGCAGCTTGTTTCTAGCGGATGAATACAATGAGCAGTTCTTC,CASSLFLADEYNEQFF
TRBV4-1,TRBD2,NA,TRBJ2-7,TGCGCCAGCAGCCAAGATAAAACTAGCGGGATCTCCTACGAGCAGTACTTC,CASSQDKTSGISYEQYF
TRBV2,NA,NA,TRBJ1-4,TGTGCCAGTCGACAGGCCTTTAATGAAAAACTGTTTTTT,CASRQAFNEKLFF
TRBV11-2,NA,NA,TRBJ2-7,TGTGCCAGCAGCTTATCACGGACAGTTGCCTACGAGCAGTACTTC,CASSLSRTVAYEQYF
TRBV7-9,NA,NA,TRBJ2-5,TGTGCCAGCAGCTTAGTAGTGGGGGAGACCCAGTACTTC,CASSLVVGETQYF
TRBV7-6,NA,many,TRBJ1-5,TGTGCCAGCAGCTCTCAGGGTGGCAATCAGCCCCAGCATTTT,CASSSQGGNQPQHF
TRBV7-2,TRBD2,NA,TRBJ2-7,TGTGCCAGCGGTCGGGCGGGAGGCGAGCAGTACTTC,CASGRAGGEQYF
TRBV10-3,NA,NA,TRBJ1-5,TGTGCCATCAGTAAAGGGGGTAATCAGCCCCAGCATTTT,CAISKGGNQPQHF
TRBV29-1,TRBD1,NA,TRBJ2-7,TGCAGCGTGACTCCGGGACAGCCGATTCCCGGACCCTACGAGCAGTACTTC,CSVTPGQPIPGPYEQYF
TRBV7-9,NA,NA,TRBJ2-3,TGTGCCAGCAGCTTGTTTAAGGGACGCTTAGATACGCAGTATTTT,CASSLFKGRLDTQYF
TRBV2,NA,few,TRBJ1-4,TGTGCCAGCAGGAGGGACGGCAGATCGGGAAAACTGTTTTTT,CASRRDGRSGKLFF
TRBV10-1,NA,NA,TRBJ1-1,TGCGCCAGCAGTGAGTCGGGGGTTTTGGCTGAAGCTTTCTTT,CASSESGVLAEAFF
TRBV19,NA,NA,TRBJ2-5,TGTGCCAGTAGTATATCCGGGGTGGAGACCCAGTACTTC,CASSISGVETQYF
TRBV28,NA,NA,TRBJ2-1,TGTGCCACCCTCAGGGCCGGGAGCTCCTACAATGAGCAGTTCTTC,CATLRAGSSYNEQFF
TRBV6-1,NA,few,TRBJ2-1,TGTGCCAGCAGTGCCTTTCGTAATAACAATGAGCAGTTCTTC,CASSAFRNNNEQFF
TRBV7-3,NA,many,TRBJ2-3,TGTGCCAGCAGCCCGACCTCTAGCACAGATACGCAGTATTTT,CASSPTSSTDTQYF
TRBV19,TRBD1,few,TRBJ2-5,TGTGCCAGTAGGGGGACAGCTCAAGAGACCCAGTACTTC,CASRGTAQETQYF
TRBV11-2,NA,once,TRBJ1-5,TGTGCCAGCAGGACAGTTAGCAATCAGCCCCAGCATTTT,CASRTVSNQPQHF
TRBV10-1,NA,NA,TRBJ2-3,TGCGCCAGCAGTGAGGACAACATCGGCACAGATACGCAGTATTTT,CASSEDNIGTDTQYF
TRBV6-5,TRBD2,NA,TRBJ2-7,TGTGCCATCAGGAAGACTAGCGGGGGGTACGAGCAGTACTTC,CAIRKTSGGYEQYF
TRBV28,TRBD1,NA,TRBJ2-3,TGTGCCAGCAGTTTTAGGACAGGGTTATCGGATACGCAGTATTTT,CASSFRTGLSDTQYF
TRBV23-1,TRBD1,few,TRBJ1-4,TGCGCCAGCACCCACAGGGGGGGCAGGGAAGGTCCAAATGAAAAACTGTTTTTT,CASTHRGGREGPNEKLFF
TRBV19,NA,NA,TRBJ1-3,TGTGCCAGCCAAAATCCCGGGACCGTGGATCACACCATATATTTT,CASQNPGTVDHTIYF
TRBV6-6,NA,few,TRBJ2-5,TGTGCCAGCAGACAACGTGAGACCCAGTACTTC,CASRQRETQYF
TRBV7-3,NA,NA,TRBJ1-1,TGTGCCAGCAGTGGGGATGGGGGAGAAGCTTTCTTT,CASSGDGGEAFF
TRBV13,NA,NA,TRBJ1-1,TGTGCCAGCAGCTTAGGTGGGGTTGGTGAAGCTTTCTTT,CASSLGGVGEAFF
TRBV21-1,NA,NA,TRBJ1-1,TGTGCCAGCAGCAAACTTTCGGGCAGAATGAACACTGAAGCTTTCTTT,CASSKLSGRMNTEAFF
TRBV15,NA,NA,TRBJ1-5,TGTGCCACCAGCAGAGATAACAGCAATCAGCCCCAGCATTTT,CATSRDNSNQPQHF
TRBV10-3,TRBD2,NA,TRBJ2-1,TGTGCCATCAGTGCCGGGACTAGCGGGAGGAATGAGCAGTTCTTC,CAISAGTSGRNEQFF